A selection of T cell receptor beta chains follows, all from one sample in a study of glioma-infiltrating T cells. MiXCR was run by TCRdb on the multiplex PCR reads, yielding one entry per CDR3 protein. The sample has a few hundred thousand distinct CDR3 sequences; around 45% are singletons. The source material was glioma tissue, nonneoplastic brain tissue, or PBMCs (not recorded which). The receptor set was obtained from a human donor with low-grade glioma or glioblastoma, undergoing nonglioma brain surgery, or in good health (not recorded which). Each CDR3 is given with its conserved first and last residue. D genes are given only for firm matches. Size is stated for part of the rows, as once, few or many counts, or as a class when the clone is expanded.

TRBV20-1	NA	few	TRBJ1-1	CSARIWVWGGNTEAFF	TGCAGTGCTAGGATATGGGTTTGGGGCGGGAACACTGAAGCTTTCTTT
TRBV6-1	NA	many	TRBJ1-2	CASSNRNGYTF	TGTGCCAGCAGTAACAGAAATGGCTACACCTTC
TRBV4-2	NA	NA	TRBJ2-1	CASSQGGSARSYNEQFF	TGTGCCAGCAGCCAGGGGGGAAGCGCCCGATCCTACAATGAGCAGTTCTTC
TRBV27	NA	NA	TRBJ2-3	CASSPLAVRYVSDTLYF	TGTGCCAGCAGCCCCTTGGCCGTTAGGTACGTCAGCGATACGCTGTATTTT
TRBV6-1	TRBD2	NA	TRBJ2-7	CDSSDGLAVGYEQYF	TGTGACAGCAGTGACGGACTAGCAGTTGGTTACGAGCAGTACTTC
TRBV6-2/TRBV6-3	NA	many	TRBJ1-2	CASWGDNYGYTF	TGTGCCAGCTGGGGGGACAACTATGGCTACACCTTC
TRBV5-1	NA	NA	TRBJ2-1	CASSLPYNEQFF	TGCGCCAGCAGCTTGCCATACAATGAGCAGTTCTTC
TRBV27	TRBD2	once	TRBJ2-3	CASSRTSGRVQGDTQYF	TGTGCCAGCAGTAGGACTAGCGGGAGAGTACAGGGAGATACGCAGTATTTT
TRBV4-1	TRBD1	few	TRBJ2-5	CASSQDRAGQGLRETQYF	TGCGCCAGCAGCCAAGATCGAGCAGGACAGGGCCTTAGAGAGACCCAGTACTTC
TRBV15	TRBD1	NA	TRBJ2-7	CATSSLGTGAYEQYF	TGTGCCACCAGCAGTCTTGGGACAGGCGCCTACGAGCAGTACTTC
TRBV19	NA	few	TRBJ2-3	CASSLRRTSTDTQYF	TGTGCCAGTAGTCTCCGACGTACGAGCACAGATACGCAGTATTTT
TRBV28	TRBD2	once	TRBJ2-1	CATTGGISGDEQFF	TGTGCCACTACGGGGGGGATTTCTGGAGATGAGCAGTTCTTC
TRBV24-1	TRBD1	NA	TRBJ1-5	CATSARQGRDTQHF	TGTGCCACCAGTGCCCGACAGGGAAGGGATACGCAGCATTTT
TRBV28	TRBD1	many	TRBJ1-2	CASSPLLRQGAYGYTF	TGTGCCAGCAGCCCACTCCTCAGACAGGGGGCCTATGGCTACACCTTC
TRBV6-5	TRBD1	NA	TRBJ1-5	CVSSYPGQTSNQPQHF	TGTGTTAGCAGTTACCCGGGACAGACCAGCAATCAGCCCCAGCATTTT
TRBV4-3	TRBD2	NA	TRBJ2-1	CASSRGLAGGPSYNEQFF	TGCGCCAGCAGCCGAGGACTAGCGGGAGGGCCGTCCTACAATGAGCAGTTCTTC
TRBV18	NA	few	TRBJ2-7	CASSPPGWGAYEQYF	TGTGCCAGCTCACCACCAGGTTGGGGGGCCTACGAGCAGTACTTC
TRBV11-2	NA	NA	TRBJ2-1	CASSQPYREHNEQFF	TGTGCCAGCAGCCAACCGTACAGGGAACACAATGAGCAGTTCTTC
TRBV19	NA	NA	TRBJ2-7	CASRDTNYEQYF	TGTGCCAGTAGGGACACCAACTACGAGCAGTACTTC
TRBV20-1	NA	NA	TRBJ2-1	CSAQEGNEQFF	TGCAGTGCTCAGGAGGGGAATGAGCAGTTCTTC
TRBV20-1	NA	NA	TRBJ2-7	CSARSQYYEQYF	TGCAGTGCTAGAAGCCAATACTACGAGCAGTACTTC
TRBV24-1	NA	few	TRBJ2-5	CATSAFSTVGETQYF	TGTGCCACCAGTGCTTTCTCGACAGTTGGAGAGACCCAGTACTTC
TRBV12-3/TRBV12-4	NA	once	TRBJ2-7	CASRWEGRLAAEQYF	TGTGCCAGCAGGTGGGAAGGGAGGCTAGCAGCTGAGCAGTACTTC
TRBV15	NA	many	TRBJ2-1	CATSRTRYNEQFF	TGTGCCACCAGCAGAACTAGGTACAATGAGCAGTTCTTC
TRBV19	NA	NA	TRBJ2-1	CASSIERGRGYNEQFF	TGTGCCAGTAGTATAGAAAGGGGGAGGGGTTACAATGAGCAGTTCTTC
TRBV4-3	NA	many	TRBJ1-2	CASSPGRNYGYTF	TGCGCCAGCAGCCCCGGACGAAACTATGGCTACACCTTC
TRBV7-6	NA	few	TRBJ2-7	CASSLLKGGTYEQYF	TGTGCCAGCAGCTTGCTAAAAGGGGGGACCTACGAGCAGTACTTC
TRBV20-1	NA	once	TRBJ2-4	CSAGDKSIQYF	TGCAGTGCTGGAGACAAAAGCATTCAGTACTTC
TRBV4-1	NA	few	TRBJ2-1	CASTTRAPSSYNEQFF	TGCGCCAGCACCACGAGGGCTCCTAGCTCCTACAATGAGCAGTTCTTC
TRBV4-3	NA	NA	TRBJ2-5	CASSQEIAEETQYF	TGCGCCAGCAGCCAAGAAATAGCGGAAGAGACCCAGTACTTC
TRBV20-1	NA	NA	TRBJ2-7	CSARDVGLSSYEHYF	TGCAGTGCTAGAGATGTGGGGCTGTCCTCCTACGAGCACTACTTC
TRBV24-1	TRBD1	NA	TRBJ1-5	CATSRTGGWDQPQHF	TGTGCCACCAGTCGAACAGGGGGATGGGATCAGCCCCAGCATTTT
TRBV28	NA	few	TRBJ1-3	CASSLYSGNTIYF	TGTGCCAGCAGTCTATACTCTGGAAACACCATATATTTT
TRBV25-1	NA	many	TRBJ2-7	CASSEIGFSYEQYF	TGTGCCAGCAGTGAAATAGGGTTCTCCTACGAGCAGTACTTC
TRBV20-1	NA	many	TRBJ2-1	CSVGSYYNEQFF	TGCAGTGTTGGGAGCTATTACAATGAGCAGTTCTTC
TRBV7-8	TRBD1	few	TRBJ1-1	CASSFRTGRRTEAFF	TGTGCCAGCAGCTTTAGGACAGGGAGAAGAACTGAAGCTTTCTTT
TRBV6-6	NA	few	TRBJ1-5	CASSPLTVIGNQPQHF	TGTGCCAGCAGTCCTTTGACCGTAATCGGCAATCAGCCCCAGCATTTT
TRBV4-1	TRBD1	few	TRBJ2-5	CASSQDHRGEETQYF	TGCGCCAGCAGCCAAGACCACAGGGGGGAAGAGACCCAGTACTTC
TRBV6-1	NA	NA	TRBJ2-7	CAIRKTGVLYEQYF	TGTGCCATCAGAAAAACAGGAGTCCTCTACGAGCAGTACTTC
TRBV20-1	NA	many	TRBJ1-2	CSASGTYGYTF	TGCAGTGCTAGTGGTACCTATGGCTACACCTTC
TRBV4-1	NA	few	TRBJ2-3	CASSQELDQVTDTQYF	TGCGCCAGCAGCCAAGAACTGGACCAAGTCACAGATACGCAGTATTTT
TRBV7-9	TRBD2	NA	TRBJ2-5	CASSTGLAGGETQYF	TGTGCCAGCAGCACCGGACTAGCGGGGGGAGAGACCCAGTACTTC
TRBV2	TRBD1	NA	TRBJ1-3	CASSQGRQGSSGNTIYF	TGTGCCAGCAGCCAAGGTCGACAGGGGAGCTCTGGAAACACCATATATTTT
TRBV28	NA	NA	TRBJ2-7	CASSFAGLSYEQYF	TGTGCCAGCAGTTTTGCGGGGCTCTCCTACGAGCAGTACTTC
TRBV6-2/TRBV6-3	TRBD2	many	TRBJ2-5	CASSYLNQGRGEETQYF	TGTGCCAGCAGTTACCTCAACCAGGGGCGGGGGGAAGAGACCCAGTACTTC
TRBV7-9	NA	NA	TRBJ2-5	CASEGVGETQYF	TGTGCCAGCGAGGGGGTAGGAGAGACCCAGTACTTC
TRBV20-1	TRBD2	NA	TRBJ2-1	CSAEGGLAARYNEQFF	TGCAGTGCTGAGGGGGGACTAGCGGCCCGATACAATGAGCAGTTCTTC
TRBV20-1	NA	few	TRBJ2-5	CSAPTGETQYF	TGCAGTGCTCCGACCGGGGAGACCCAGTACTTC
TRBV6-6	TRBD1	once	TRBJ1-2	CASSSLRWTTGQRSYGYTF	TGTGCCAGCAGTTCCCTACGTTGGACGACAGGGCAACGGAGCTATGGCTACACCTTC
TRBV20-1	TRBD2	many	TRBJ2-3	CSARARTSADTQYF	TGCAGTGCTAGGGCAAGGACTAGCGCAGATACGCAGTATTTT
TRBV7-9	NA	few	TRBJ2-5	CASRGVGEETQYF	TGTGCCAGCAGGGGAGTGGGGGAAGAGACCCAGTACTTC
TRBV29-1	NA	once	TRBJ2-7	CSVGPRGSFEQYF	TGCAGCGTTGGTCCCAGAGGGAGCTTCGAGCAGTACTTC
TRBV27	NA	many	TRBJ2-1	CASSLVARDEQFF	TGTGCCAGCAGTTTGGTGGCACGGGATGAGCAGTTCTTC
TRBV12-3/TRBV12-4	NA	NA	TRBJ2-7	CASSLAPRPHEQYF	TGTGCCAGCAGTTTAGCGCCGCGGCCCCACGAGCAGTACTTC
TRBV28	NA	NA	TRBJ1-1	CASSPYTGTKAFF	TGTGCCAGCAGTCCTTATACCGGGACAAAAGCTTTCTTT
TRBV12-3/TRBV12-4	NA	NA	TRBJ1-2	CASSPFRSGYTF	TGTGCCAGCAGCCCCTTCCGCTCTGGCTACACCTTC
TRBV28	TRBD1	NA	TRBJ2-3	CAAYDRGQTDTQYF	TGTGCCGCCTACGACAGGGGGCAAACAGATACGCAGTATTTT
TRBV20-1	TRBD2	NA	TRBJ2-3	CSASSSGRADTQYF	TGCAGTGCTAGCTCTAGCGGGAGGGCAGATACGCAGTATTTT